Presented here are 22 T cell receptor beta chains from one specimen sequenced in a study of regulatory T cells in long-lasting Graves disease. In building TCR beta libraries, iRepertoire HTBI primers were used together with Arm-PCR of CDR3 regions. TCRdb reanalysed the multiplex PCR reads using MiXCR and keeps one entry per CDR3 protein. The data hold 400,000 to 600,000 distinct CDR3 sequences, with 20% to 25% observed a single time. As for time point: persistent/refractory GD, antithyroid drugs over 5 years with positive TRAb. Isolated PBMC RNA provided the starting material for the TCR library. Sequenced here: peripheral blood mononuclear cells (PBMCs), sampled when the disease was refractory, from a patient treated with antithyroid drugs. The receptor set was obtained from a female donor with Graves disease.

V is TRBV20-1 and J is TRBJ2-1, with D possibly matching TRBD2 (6 bases). Germline values: CDR1 DFQATT, CDR2 SNEGSKA (reference sequence). The CDR3 runs 16 residues. Between the trimmed V and J ends, which lost 6 bases and 2 bases, there was a span of 20 bases. The CDR3 spells CSANGRRGSAYNEQFF. CDR3 in DNA: TGCAGTGCAAACGGGCGGAGGGGTAGCGCCTACAATGAGCAGTTCTTC.

This clonotype was detected ten times or more. The chain links TRBV20-1 to TRBJ1-6, with 9 bases fitting TRBD1. The length of the CDR3 is 15 residues. Germline trimming cut 2 bases from V and 10 bases from J; bases unmatched to any gene: 9. Germline assignment: CDR1 DFQATT and CDR2 SNEGSKA (reference sequence). This chain's CDR3 is CSARSKGQGRSPLHF. In DNA, the CDR3 is TGCAGTGCTAGATCGAAAGGACAGGGGAGGTCACCCCTCCACTTT.

This clonotype was observed a handful of times. The J gene is TRBJ1-1, the V gene TRBV6-5; D remains unclear. V was shortened by 0 bases and J by 3 bases, with 11 bases between the two germline ends. The germline gives CDR1 MNHEY, CDR2 SVGAGI. This CDR3 has 15 residues. CDR3 sequence reads: CASSYSIGSDTEAFF. Written as DNA, the CDR3 is TGTGCCAGCAGTTACTCGATTGGGTCGGACACTGAAGCTTTCTTT.

At least ten counts were recorded for this clonotype. The chain combines TRBV27 with TRBJ1-5; D remains ambiguous. There are 10 residues in the CDR3. Between the trimmed V and J ends, which lost 8 bases and 5 bases, there was a span of 4 bases. Germline CDR1 reads MNHEY; CDR2 reads SMNVEV (reference sequence). The DNA of the CDR3 is TGTGCCAGCGGACATCAGCCCCAGCATTTT. Protein: CASGHQPQHF.

This clonotype was found many times. The chain links TRBV28 to TRBJ2-7; D not certain. V lost 6 bases and J 4 bases, leaving 13 bases between the germline ends. This CDR3 contains 13 residues. Germline CDR1 MDHEN, CDR2 SYDVKM. CDR3 nucleotide sequence: TGTGCCAGCAGACCCTCTGGCCTTTACGAGCAGTACTTC. Translation: CASRPSGLYEQYF.

The CDR3 nucleotides are TGTGCCAGCAGTTACTACGCCAACTGGGATGAGCAGTTCTTC. This translates into CASSYYANWDEQFF. The chain carries TRBV6-2 or TRBV6-3 and TRBJ2-1; D gene ambiguous. The CDR3 has 14 amino acids. Trimming stripped 1 base from V and 8 bases from J, with 12 bases between. Germline CDR1 reads MNHEY; CDR2 reads SVGEGT.

The table lists this clonotype with many counts. The genes are TRBV28 and TRBJ2-6; D is unresolved. Germline CDR1 and CDR2: MDHEN and SYDVKM. The CDR3 extends over 13 amino acids. Trimming stripped 6 bases from V and 4 bases from J, with 7 bases between. The CDR3 DNA sequence: TGTGCCAGCAGGCCGGCCGGGGCCAACGTCCTGACTTTC. It yields the protein CASRPAGANVLTF.

The V gene is TRBV30, the J gene TRBJ1-6; D remains ambiguous. The V end lost 2 bases, the J end lost 6 bases, and 17 bases lay between the germline ends. The CDR3 has 16 residues. Germline V gene lookup returns CDR1 GTSNPN and CDR2 SVGIG (reference sequence). Here the CDR3 reads CAWSFGYQLTNSPLHF. CDR3 nucleotides: TGTGCCTGGAGTTTCGGGTACCAGCTCACTAATTCACCCCTCCACTTT.

Turning to this clonotype: This could be a read error, since a much larger clone is one nucleotide away. The chain carries TRBV7-8 and TRBJ2-4; D is uncertain. The tail of the sequence fits TRBJ1-2 better, so the J call may be wrong. This CDR3 spans 15 amino acids. Germline-derived CDR1 and CDR2 are SGHVS and FQNEAQ. The CDR3 sequence is CASSSTYAGGYGYTF. CDR3 DNA sequence: TGTGCCAGCAGCTCCACATATGCTGGCGGCTATGGCTACACCTTC.

About this clonotype: This could be a read error, since a much larger clone is one nucleotide away. J is TRBJ1-1 and V is TRBV5-1; D is unresolved. Germline V CDR1 and CDR2: SGHRS, YFSETQ. The CDR3 is 14 residues long. The CDR3 DNA reads as TGCGCCAGCAGCTTCGAGGGAAGGAACGCTGAAGCTTTCTTT. It encodes CASSFEGRNAEAFF. The full variable domain, with the rest looked up from reference TRBV5-1 and TRBJ1-1, is KAGVTQTPRYLIKTRGQQVTLSCSPISGHRSVSWYQQTPGQGLQFLFEYFSETQRNKGNFPGRFSGRQFSNSRSEMNVSTLELGDSALYLCASSFEGRNAEAFFGQGTRLTVV.

This clonotype was observed many times. The V gene is TRBV12-3 or TRBV12-4, the J gene TRBJ1-1, with a weak D call TRBD1 (6 bases). This CDR3 has 13 residues. V gave up 7 bases and J gave up 4 bases, with 13 bases separating them. As DNA, the CDR3 is TGTGCCAGCACTCATACAGGGTTCACTGAAGCTTTCTTT. This encodes CASTHTGFTEAFF.

This clonotype was recorded a few times. The chain carries TRBV6-2 or TRBV6-3 and TRBJ2-7; TRBD1 might be the D (6 bases). Germline CDR1 is MNHEY and CDR2 is SVGEGT. Trimming shortened V by 5 bases and J by 0 bases, and 11 bases separated the two germline ends. The length of the CDR3 is 14 residues. CDR3 nucleotide sequence: TGTGCCAGCAGTGGAGACAGGAGCTCCTACGAGCAGTACTTC. It specifies CASSGDRSSYEQYF.

The chain employs TRBV7-9 and TRBJ1-1; weak D call: TRBD1 (6 bases). Germline V gene sequence: CDR1 SEHNR, CDR2 FQNEAQ (reference sequence). Deletions cut 4 bases from V and 1 base from J, with 13 bases between. This CDR3 contains 15 residues. The CDR3 region is CASSSLRGGNTEAFF. CDR3 DNA: TGTGCCAGCAGCTCCCTCCGAGGGGGGAACACTGAAGCTTTCTTT.

This clonotype has a count of ten or more. V usage is TRBV12-3 or TRBV12-4 and J usage is TRBJ2-5; 9 bases agree with TRBD2. The CDR3 is 16 residues long. The V and J ends lost 4 bases and 2 bases, in that order; junction bases with no gene match: 8. CDR3 sequence reads: CASSSLGSGGQETQYF. The CDR3 DNA follows: TGTGCCAGCAGTTCTTTGGGTAGCGGGGGACAAGAGACCCAGTACTTC.

This sequence joins TRBV24-1 and TRBJ1-2; D remains ambiguous. Germline assignment: CDR1 KGHDR and CDR2 SFDVKD. V was pared by 4 bases and J by 8 bases, with 13 bases between. This CDR3 region has 13 residues. CDR3 in amino acids: CATSDALGYGYTF. CDR3 sequence (DNA): TGTGCCACCAGTGACGCGCTGGGGTACGGCTACACCTTC.

This clonotype was observed a few times. The chain combines TRBV15 with TRBJ1-5, with D perhaps matching TRBD1 (6 bases). Per the germline V gene, CDR1 is LNHNV and CDR2 is YYDKDF (reference sequence). With 5 bases removed from V and 0 bases from J, the gap between germline ends came to 14 bases. There are 16 residues in the CDR3. CDR3 amino acids: CATSGWTEYSNQPQHF. CDR3 sequence (DNA): TGTGCCACCAGCGGTTGGACAGAATATAGCAATCAGCCCCAGCATTTT.

As to this clonotype: This clone may be a read error of a much larger clone one base away. The genes are TRBV28 and TRBJ1-5; weak D call: TRBD1 (5 bases). V was shortened by 9 bases and J by 4 bases, with 10 bases between the two germline ends. The germline gives CDR1 MDHEN, CDR2 SYDVKM. The CDR3 sequence is 12 residues long. The CDR3 is CASPPGNQPQHF. The CDR3 DNA sequence: TGTGCCAGTCCTCCAGGGAATCAGCCCCAGCATTTT.

This clonotype was found a few times. V and J are TRBV5-1 and TRBJ2-7; 9 nucleotides line up with TRBD2. The CDR3 totals 13 residues. Germline V gene data show CDR1 as SGHRS and CDR2 as YFSETQ. V was pared by 6 bases and J by 7 bases, with 8 bases of the junction left unmatched. CDR3 region: CASTLAGVGEQYF. CDR3 bases: TGCGCCAGCACCTTAGCGGGAGTGGGGGAGCAGTACTTC.

This clonotype was seen ten or more times. V usage is TRBV6-1 and J usage is TRBJ2-5; D gene ambiguous. V shed 6 bases and J shed 13 bases, with 18 bases lying between them. The CDR3 contains 12 residues. In germline, CDR1 is MNHNS, CDR2 SASEGT. CDR3: CASSSSGLDRYF. DNA of the CDR3: TGTGCCAGCAGCTCGTCCGGGCTGGACCGGTACTTC.

This clonotype appeared many times. The chain couples TRBV5-1 to TRBJ2-5; 7 nucleotides agree with TRBD1. Germline V gives CDR1 SGHRS, CDR2 YFSETQ. With 0 bases clipped from V and 4 bases from J, the junction kept 6 bases outside the gene matches. The CDR3 is 15 amino acids. CDR3 region: CASSLAPGTAETQYF. CDR3 bases: TGCGCCAGCAGCTTGGCCCCGGGGACAGCAGAGACCCAGTACTTC. The entire variable domain, with the rest obtained from reference TRBV5-1 and TRBJ2-5, is as follows: KAGVTQTPRYLIKTRGQQVTLSCSPISGHRSVSWYQQTPGQGLQFLFEYFSETQRNKGNFPGRFSGRQFSNSRSEMNVSTLELGDSALYLCASSLAPGTAETQYFGPGTRLLVL.

This clonotype has ten or more counts. The chain uses TRBV19 and TRBJ1-2; D is ambiguous. Trimming cost V 3 bases and J 4 bases, with 6 bases left between them. Looked up from germline, CDR1 is LNHDA and CDR2 is SQIVND (reference sequence). The CDR3 loop spans 12 amino acids. The CDR3, as DNA: TGTGCCAGTAGTATCTTGGGCTATGGCTACACCTTC. The encoded protein is CASSILGYGYTF.

This clonotype was detected only a few times. This chain connects TRBV15 to TRBJ1-2; no definite D call. There are 14 residues in the CDR3. Germline lookup yields CDR1 LNHNV and CDR2 YYDKDF (reference sequence). V lost 0 bases and J lost 8, with 13 bases in between. The CDR3: CATSRDRFSDGYTF. CDR3 DNA sequence: TGTGCCACCAGCAGAGATCGGTTCTCAGACGGCTACACCTTC.